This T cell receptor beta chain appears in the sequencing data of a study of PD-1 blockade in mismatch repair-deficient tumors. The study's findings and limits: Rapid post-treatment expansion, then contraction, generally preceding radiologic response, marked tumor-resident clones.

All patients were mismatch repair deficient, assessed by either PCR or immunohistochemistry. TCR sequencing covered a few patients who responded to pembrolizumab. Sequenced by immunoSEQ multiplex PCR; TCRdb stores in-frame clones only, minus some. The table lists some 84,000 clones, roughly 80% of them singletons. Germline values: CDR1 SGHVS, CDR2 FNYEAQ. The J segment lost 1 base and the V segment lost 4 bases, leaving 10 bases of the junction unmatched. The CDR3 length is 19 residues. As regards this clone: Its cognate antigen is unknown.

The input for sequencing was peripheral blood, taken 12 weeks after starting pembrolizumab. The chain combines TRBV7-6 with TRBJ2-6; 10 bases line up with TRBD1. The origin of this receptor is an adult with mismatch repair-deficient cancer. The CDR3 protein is CASSSGFRDRGSGANVLTF. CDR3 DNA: TGTGCCAGCAGCTCAGGATTTCGGGACAGGGGTTCTGGGGCCAACGTCCTGACTTTC.